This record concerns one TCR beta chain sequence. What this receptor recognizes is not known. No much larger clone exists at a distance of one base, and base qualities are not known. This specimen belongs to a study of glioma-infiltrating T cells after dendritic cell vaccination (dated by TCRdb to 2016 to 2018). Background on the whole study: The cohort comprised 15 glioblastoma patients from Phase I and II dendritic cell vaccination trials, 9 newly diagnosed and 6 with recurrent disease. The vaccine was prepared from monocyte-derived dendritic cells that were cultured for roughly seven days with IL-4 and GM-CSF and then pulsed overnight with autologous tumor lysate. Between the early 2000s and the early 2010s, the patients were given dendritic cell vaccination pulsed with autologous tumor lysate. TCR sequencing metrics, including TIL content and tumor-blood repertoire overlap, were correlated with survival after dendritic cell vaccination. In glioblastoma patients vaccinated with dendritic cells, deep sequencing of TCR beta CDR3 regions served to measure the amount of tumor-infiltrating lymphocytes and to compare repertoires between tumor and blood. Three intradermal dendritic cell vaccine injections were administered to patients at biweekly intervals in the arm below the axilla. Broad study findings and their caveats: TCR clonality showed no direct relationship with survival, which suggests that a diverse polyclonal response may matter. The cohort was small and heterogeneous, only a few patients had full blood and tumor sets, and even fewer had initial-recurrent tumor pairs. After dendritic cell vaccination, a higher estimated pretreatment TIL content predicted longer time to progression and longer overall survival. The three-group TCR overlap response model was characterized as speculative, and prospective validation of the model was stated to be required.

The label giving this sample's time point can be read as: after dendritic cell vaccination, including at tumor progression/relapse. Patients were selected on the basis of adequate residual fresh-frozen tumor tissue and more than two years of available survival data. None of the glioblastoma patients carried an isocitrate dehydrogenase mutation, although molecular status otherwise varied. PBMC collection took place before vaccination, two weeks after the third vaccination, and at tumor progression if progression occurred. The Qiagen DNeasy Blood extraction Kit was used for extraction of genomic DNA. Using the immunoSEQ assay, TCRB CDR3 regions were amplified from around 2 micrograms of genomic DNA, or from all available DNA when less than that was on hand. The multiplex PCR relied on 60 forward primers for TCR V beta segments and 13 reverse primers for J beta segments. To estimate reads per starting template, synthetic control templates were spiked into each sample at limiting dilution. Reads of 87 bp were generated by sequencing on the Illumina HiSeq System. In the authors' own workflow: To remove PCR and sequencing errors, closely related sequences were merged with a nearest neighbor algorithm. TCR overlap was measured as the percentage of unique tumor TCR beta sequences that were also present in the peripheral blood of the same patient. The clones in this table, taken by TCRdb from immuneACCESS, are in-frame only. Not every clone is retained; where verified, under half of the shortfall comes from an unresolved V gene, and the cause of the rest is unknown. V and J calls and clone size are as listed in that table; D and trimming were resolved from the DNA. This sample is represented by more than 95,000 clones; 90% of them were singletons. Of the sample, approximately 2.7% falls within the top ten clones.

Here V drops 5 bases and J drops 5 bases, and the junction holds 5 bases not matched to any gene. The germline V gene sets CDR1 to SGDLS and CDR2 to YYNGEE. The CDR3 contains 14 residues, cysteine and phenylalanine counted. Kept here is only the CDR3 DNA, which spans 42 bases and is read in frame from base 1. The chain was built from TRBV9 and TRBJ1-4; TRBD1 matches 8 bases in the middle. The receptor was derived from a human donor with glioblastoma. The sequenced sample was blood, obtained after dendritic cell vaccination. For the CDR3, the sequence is CASSVDRGNEKLFF. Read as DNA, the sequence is TGTGCCAGCAGTGTCGACAGGGGCAATGAAAAACTGTTTTTT.